This T cell receptor (beta chain) came from a study of neurological immune-mediated disorders. Study-wide results and limits: HTLV-1-associated myelopathy showed the most TCR clonal expansion; multiple sclerosis the least, below healthy controls.

The V segment lost 3 bases and the J segment 4 bases; nucleotides outside the gene matches: 2. CDR3 length equals 13 residues. Germline V gene data show CDR1 as MGHRA and CDR2 as YSYEKL. Synthesis of cDNA was accomplished via 5'RACE employing 10-nucleotide random UMIs. One entry per CDR3 protein results from TCRdb running MiXCR on the 5' RACE reads. The sample has about 95,000 distinct CDR3 sequences; approximately 3.3% are singletons. This clonotype was counted at least ten times. Its antigen is not identified. This clonotype originated in a woman aged 18 to 35 with multiple sclerosis. The sample was PBMCs. The V gene is TRBV4-1, the J gene TRBJ1-2; 7 bases are shared with TRBD1. The CDR3 here is CASSHRQGYGYTF. Written as DNA, the CDR3 is TGCGCCAGCAGCCATAGACAGGGCTATGGCTACACCTTC.